This section outlines one TCR beta chain sequence together with its context. The source of the sample is a study of control samples from healthy donors and cancer patients. TCRdb's table, derived via immunoSEQ multiplex PCR, lists solely in-frame clones and lacks some. The table records over 100,000 clones, roughly 92% of them present only once. There are 19 residues in the CDR3. The trim removed 5 bases at V and 2 bases at J, leaving 16 bases unmatched. Germline CDR1 reads SEHNR; CDR2 reads FQNEAQ (reference sequence). Sequenced sample: blood. The sequence came from a man aged 18 to 35 in good health. The chain carries TRBV7-9 and TRBJ2-1, with TRBD1 matching 9 bases. The CDR3 nucleotides are TGTGCCAGCAGCCCTCGACACAGGGGGCAGGGGAGAACCTACAATGAGCAGTTCTTC. Translating gives CASSPRHRGQGRTYNEQFF.